This TCR beta chain was obtained from a study of T-cell reconstitution after alpha-beta-depleted transplantation in children. Study results and limitations: T-cell numbers and diversity, one year after transplant, stemmed largely from T cells that were newly produced. The study traced high day-60 TCRbeta diversity in some patients to surviving recipient T cells and thymic progenitors. Reported findings indicate that, about two months after transplant, alpha-beta T cells came from several hundred expanded clones, which were derived from non-depleted graft cells.

V gave up 2 bases and J gave up 6 bases, with 14 bases separating them. The germline gives CDR1 MNHEY, CDR2 SMNVEV (reference sequence). The length of the CDR3 is 15 residues. The TCRbeta library incorporated unique molecular identifiers. A single record per CDR3 protein comes from TCRdb applying MiXCR to the PCR reads. The sample yields 250,000 to 300,000 distinct CDR3 sequences, about a tenth seen once. This clonotype has ten or more counts. The antigen is unknown. The sample here was PBMCs, taken before TCRalphabeta/CD19-depleted stem cell transplant. The gene calls are TRBV27 and TRBJ1-3, with unresolved D. This TCR derives from a boy under two years old with acute myeloid leukemia, due to receive a stem cell transplant. CDR3 protein: CASSLSLDLLNTIYF. The CDR3, as DNA: TGTGCCAGCAGTTTAAGTCTCGACCTCTTAAACACCATATATTTT.